This entry lists 6 T cell receptor gamma chains sequenced from one sample in a study of Vδ1+ human thymocytes. Their antigens are not known. Extracted RNA was reverse transcribed into cDNA. CDR3 amplicons came from multiplex PCR with pooled V-gene forward and constant-region reverse primers. TCRdb applied CATT to the multiplex PCR reads for clone calling. This table has 25,000 to 35,000 gamma-chain clones, roughly a fifth appearing once. Findings and caveats of the study: Thymic TRG and TRD repertoires appeared highly polyclonal, with Gaussian CDR3 length distributions.

The specimen was Vdelta1+ gamma-delta thymocytes from the thymus. The subset was: FACS-sorted CD3+ TCRalphabeta- TCRVdelta1+ TCRVdelta2- thymocytes. These receptors were taken from a boy younger than two who had congenital heart surgery.

The rearrangement joins TRGV9 to TRGJ1 or TRGJ2. The CDR3 runs to 14 residues. Germline values: CDR1 GITISATS, CDR2 ISYDGTV (reference sequence). J lost 7 bases, V lost 3 bases, and 12 bases had no gene match. The CDR3 nucleotides are TGTGCCTTGTGGGAGTCCACTAGAACCTATAAGAAACTCTTT. It specifies CALWESTRTYKKLF.

As regards this clone: A much larger clone lies a single base off, so this may be a read error. This chain uses TRGV5 with TRGJ1 or TRGJ2. This CDR3 spans 12 amino acids. Germline trimming cut 0 bases from V and 9 bases from J; bases unmatched to any gene: 5. CDR1 VINAFY and CDR2 YDVSNSKD come from the germline V gene. The DNA for the CDR3 is TGTGCCACCTGGGACAGGCATTTTAAGAAACTCTTT. Translating gives CATWDRHFKKLF.

As for this clone: Distinct nucleotide sequences in the sample also encode this CDR3. V is TRGV9 and J is TRGJ1 or TRGJ2. This CDR3 has 9 amino acids. CDR1 GITISATS and CDR2 ISYDGTV come from the germline V gene (reference sequence). V trimming: 4 bases; J trimming: 10 bases; junction bases outside the gene matches: 1. CDR3 amino acids: CALWEKKLF. As DNA, the CDR3 is TGTGCCTTGTGGGAAAAGAAACTCTTT.

This clone turned up a few times. A much larger clone lies a single base off, so this may be a read error. The V call is TRGV4, the J call TRGJ1 or TRGJ2. This CDR3 has 13 residues. The V gene's germline CDR1 is EGSTGY and CDR2 YDSYTSSV. In DNA form, the CDR3 reads TGTGCCACCTGGGACGGGCGTTATTATACGAAACTCTTT. Its translation is CATWDGRYYTKLF.

This clone was found a few times. This chain links TRGV9 with TRGJ1 or TRGJ2. The CDR3 loop spans 11 amino acids. Per the germline V gene, CDR1 is GITISATS and CDR2 is ISYDGTV (reference sequence). V lost 5 bases to trimming and J lost 9 bases; unmatched junction nucleotides: 7. The CDR3 sequence is CALWVSGKKLF. In DNA form, the CDR3 reads TGTGCCTTGTGGGTAAGCGGTAAGAAACTCTTT.

The genes are TRGV3 and TRGJ1 or TRGJ2. There are 14 residues in the CDR3. CDR1 VTNTFY and CDR2 YDVSTARD come from the germline V gene (reference sequence). V lost 3 bases, J lost 3 bases, and 8 bases stayed unmatched. CDR3 in amino acids: CATWDGKIYYKKLF. The DNA for the CDR3 is TGTGCCACCTGGGACGGGAAGATTTATTATAAGAAACTCTTT.